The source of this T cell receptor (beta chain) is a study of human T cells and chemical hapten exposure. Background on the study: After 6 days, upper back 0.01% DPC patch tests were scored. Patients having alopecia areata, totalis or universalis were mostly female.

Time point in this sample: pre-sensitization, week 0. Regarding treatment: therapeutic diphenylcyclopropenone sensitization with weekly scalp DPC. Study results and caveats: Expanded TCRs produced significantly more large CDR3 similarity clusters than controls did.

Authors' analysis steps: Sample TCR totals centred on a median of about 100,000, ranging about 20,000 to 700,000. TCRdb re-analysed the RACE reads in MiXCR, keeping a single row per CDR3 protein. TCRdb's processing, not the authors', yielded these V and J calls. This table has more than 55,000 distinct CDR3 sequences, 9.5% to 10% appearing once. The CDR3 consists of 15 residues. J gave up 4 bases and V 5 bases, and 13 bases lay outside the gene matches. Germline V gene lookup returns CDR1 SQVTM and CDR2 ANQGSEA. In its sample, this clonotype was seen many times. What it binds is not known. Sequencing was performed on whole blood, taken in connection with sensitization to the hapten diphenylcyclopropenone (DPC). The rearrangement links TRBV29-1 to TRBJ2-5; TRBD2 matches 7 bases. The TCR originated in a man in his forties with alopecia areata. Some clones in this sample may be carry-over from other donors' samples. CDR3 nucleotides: TGCAGCGTTAGCGGCCTGGGGGGGTTCGGAGAGACCCAGTACTTC. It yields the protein CSVSGLGGFGETQYF.